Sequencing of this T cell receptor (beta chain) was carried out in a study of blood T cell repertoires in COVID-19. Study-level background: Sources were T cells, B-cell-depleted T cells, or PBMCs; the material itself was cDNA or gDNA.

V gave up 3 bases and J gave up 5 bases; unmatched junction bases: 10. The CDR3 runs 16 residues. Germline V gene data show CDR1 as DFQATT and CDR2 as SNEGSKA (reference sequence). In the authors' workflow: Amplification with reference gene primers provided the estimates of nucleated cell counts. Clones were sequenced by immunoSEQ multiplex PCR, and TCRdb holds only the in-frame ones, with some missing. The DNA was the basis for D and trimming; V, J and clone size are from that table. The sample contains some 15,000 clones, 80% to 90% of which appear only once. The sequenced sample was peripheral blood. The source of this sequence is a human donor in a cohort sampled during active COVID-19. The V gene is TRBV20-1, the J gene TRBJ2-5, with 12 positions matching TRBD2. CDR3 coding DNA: TGCAGTGCTAGTGGGCTAGCGGGGGGGCCGAGGGAGACCCAGTACTTC. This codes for CSASGLAGGPRETQYF.